This T cell receptor beta chain was retrieved from a study of CXCR3-negative and CXCR3-positive naive CD8 T cells. The authors made the TRB cDNA libraries by 5' RACE using UMI labels. TCRdb reprocessed the 5' RACE reads, with one entry per CDR3 protein and no DNA. The listing contains approximately 56,000 distinct CDR3 sequences. This CDR3 comprises 17 residues. Germline loops: CDR1 SGDLS, CDR2 YYNGEE. The sequencing sample was made of memory CD8+ T cells from blood. The sequence derives from a human donor in good health. Some clones in this sample may be carry-over from other donors' samples. The rearrangement uses TRBV9 and TRBJ1-2; TCRdb picks TRBD1, but there is no DNA to check that call. CDR3 in amino acids: CASTGQGAVGLPYGYTF.